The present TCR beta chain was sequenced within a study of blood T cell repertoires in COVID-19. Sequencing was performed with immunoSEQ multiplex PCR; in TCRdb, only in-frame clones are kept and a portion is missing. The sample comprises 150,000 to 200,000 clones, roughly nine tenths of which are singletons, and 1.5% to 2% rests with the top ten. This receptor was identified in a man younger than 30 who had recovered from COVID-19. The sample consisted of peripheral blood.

CDR3 loop: CASSPRLAPRDEQFF. For the CDR3, the DNA is TGTGCCAGCAGCCCCCGACTAGCCCCAAGGGATGAGCAGTTCTTC. The J gene is TRBJ2-1, the V gene TRBV13; 7 nucleotides align to TRBD2. There are 15 residues in the CDR3. The V gene's germline CDR1 is PRHDT and CDR2 FYEKMQ (reference sequence). J was trimmed by 8 bases and V by 5 bases; bases with no gene match: 12.